A selection of T cell receptor beta chains follows, all from one sample in a study of shared clonotypes between healthy human individuals. Clones were read by immunoSEQ multiplex PCR, and TCRdb kept only the in-frame ones, dropping some. Of about 1.1 million clones detected, around 78% appear once; the ten largest clones hold more than 0.5%. Sequencing was done on a sample of memory CD4+ T cells from PBMCs. These receptors all stem from a young man in good health. Some clones in this sample may be carry-over from other donors' samples. Each CDR3 is given with its conserved first and last residue. A D gene is named only where the DNA matches it firmly. A clone size is listed for some rows: how often the clone was seen (once, few, many), or a class if it is expanded.

j_call,d_call,clone_size,v_call,cdr3_nt,cdr3_aa
TRBJ2-3,TRBD2,NA,TRBV29-1,TGCAGCGTTGCTGGGACTAGCGGGAGTACAGATACGCAGTATTTT,CSVAGTSGSTDTQYF
TRBJ1-3,NA,NA,TRBV18,TGTGCCAGCTCTCTTCAGGGATCTGGAAACACCATATATTTT,CASSLQGSGNTIYF
TRBJ2-3,TRBD2,NA,TRBV5-6,TGTGCCAGCAGCTTGGATGTAGCGGGAGCAGGCACAGATACGCAGTATTTT,CASSLDVAGAGTDTQYF
TRBJ2-6,NA,NA,TRBV18,TGTGCCAGCTCACCAGTAGTCCTCAGGGGTGCTGGGGCCAACGTCCTGACTTTC,CASSPVVLRGAGANVLTF
TRBJ2-5,TRBD1,NA,TRBV18,TGTGCCAGCTCCCCCCCGGGACAGGGGGGAGAGACCCAGTACTTC,CASSPPGQGGETQYF
TRBJ2-5,TRBD2,NA,TRBV7-9,TGTGCCAGCAGCTTGGGACTAGCGGGAGGAGAGACCCAGTACTTC,CASSLGLAGGETQYF
TRBJ2-7,TRBD2,NA,TRBV6-5,TGTGCCAGCAACCTAGCGGGAGCGGGCGAGCAGTACTTC,CASNLAGAGEQYF
TRBJ2-2,TRBD2,NA,TRBV11-2,TGTGCCAGCAGCTCACGACTAGCGGGAGGGAAAGGTGGGGAGCTGTTTTTT,CASSSRLAGGKGGELFF
TRBJ2-3,NA,many,TRBV7-2,TGTGCCAGCAGCTTAGGCGTAACTAGCACAGATACGCAGTATTTT,CASSLGVTSTDTQYF
TRBJ2-2,NA,NA,TRBV2,TGTGCCAGCAGGCCCTCCGACACTAACACCGGGGAGCTGTTTTTT,CASRPSDTNTGELFF
TRBJ2-1,TRBD2,NA,TRBV5-1,TGCGCCAGCAGCCCGGACCCACAGCGGGAGAGGATTCAGTTCTTC,CASSPDPQRERIQFF
TRBJ2-5,TRBD2,NA,TRBV7-2,TGTGCCAGCAGCCACGCCCGGGGGGGGCCGGGTGAGACCCAGTACTTC,CASSHARGGPGETQYF
TRBJ2-2,NA,NA,TRBV14,TGTGCCAGCAGCCGCGTGCCGGCGGGCAACACCGGGGAGCTGTTTTTT,CASSRVPAGNTGELFF
TRBJ2-3,TRBD1,NA,TRBV2,TGTGCCAGCAACAAGGACAGGGGAGGCACAGATACGCAGTATTTT,CASNKDRGGTDTQYF
TRBJ2-4,NA,NA,TRBV28,TGTGCCAGCAGTTTACCAGGCCTCATAGCCAAAAACATTCAGTACTTC,CASSLPGLIAKNIQYF
TRBJ1-5,NA,NA,TRBV30,TGTGCCTGGAGTGGAGGAGGAGGTCAGCCCCAGCATTTT,CAWSGGGGQPQHF
TRBJ2-3,TRBD2,NA,TRBV5-6,TGTGCCAGCAGCTTTCGGTTAGCCGGGACTAGCGCAGATACGCAGTATTTT,CASSFRLAGTSADTQYF
TRBJ1-2,NA,NA,TRBV6-5,TGTGCCAGCAGCCGTAAATGGGGCTATGGCTACACCTTC,CASSRKWGYGYTF
TRBJ1-1,NA,few,TRBV10-3,TGTGCCATCAGTGAGTCGATTGGGTTGGGAACTGAAGCTTTCTTT,CAISESIGLGTEAFF
TRBJ1-2,NA,few,TRBV14,TGTGCCAGCAGCCAGGGGCTGGACTATGGCTACACCTTC,CASSQGLDYGYTF